This record concerns one TCR beta chain sequence. Other nucleotide sequences in the sample specify the same CDR3. Original methodology: Reference gene primer amplification gave estimated nucleated cell counts. TCRdb's table, derived via immunoSEQ multiplex PCR, lists solely in-frame clones and lacks some. From that table come the V and J calls and clone size; the DNA was used to work out D and trimming. The data contain approximately 500,000 clones, roughly nine tenths of them singletons. Patients in Seattle were enrolled during active infection, then followed longitudinally. The V and J ends lost 0 bases and 3 bases respectively, with 6 bases between them. Germline CDR1 SGHRS, CDR2 YFSETQ. The CDR3 has 13 residues. The sample is drawn from a study of blood T cell repertoires in COVID-19. In the study overall: Whether acute or convalescent, the COVID-19 samples came from the United States, Italy and Spain. From T cells, B-cell-depleted T cells, or PBMCs came the material, which was cDNA or gDNA.

The chain has TRBV5-1 and TRBJ1-1; a possible D gene is TRBD1 (5 bases). Source material: peripheral blood. The TCR originated in a man younger than 35 with COVID-19, enrolled during active disease. The CDR3 DNA reads as TGCGCCAGCAGCTTGGCAGGGTACACTGAAGCTTTCTTT. It specifies CASSLAGYTEAFF.